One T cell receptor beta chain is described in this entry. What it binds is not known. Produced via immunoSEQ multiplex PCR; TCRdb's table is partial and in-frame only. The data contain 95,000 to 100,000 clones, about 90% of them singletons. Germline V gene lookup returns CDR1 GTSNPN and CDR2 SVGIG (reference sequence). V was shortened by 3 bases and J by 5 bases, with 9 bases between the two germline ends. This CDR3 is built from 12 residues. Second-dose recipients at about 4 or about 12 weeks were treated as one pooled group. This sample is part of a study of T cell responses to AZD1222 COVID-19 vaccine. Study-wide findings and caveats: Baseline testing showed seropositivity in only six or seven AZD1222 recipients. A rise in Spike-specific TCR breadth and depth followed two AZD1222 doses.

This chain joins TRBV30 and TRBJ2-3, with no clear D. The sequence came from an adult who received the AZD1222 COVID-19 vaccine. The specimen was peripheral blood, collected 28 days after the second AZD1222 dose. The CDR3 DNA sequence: TGTGCCTGGAGGGCCTTAGGAGATACGCAGTATTTT. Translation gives CAWRALGDTQYF.